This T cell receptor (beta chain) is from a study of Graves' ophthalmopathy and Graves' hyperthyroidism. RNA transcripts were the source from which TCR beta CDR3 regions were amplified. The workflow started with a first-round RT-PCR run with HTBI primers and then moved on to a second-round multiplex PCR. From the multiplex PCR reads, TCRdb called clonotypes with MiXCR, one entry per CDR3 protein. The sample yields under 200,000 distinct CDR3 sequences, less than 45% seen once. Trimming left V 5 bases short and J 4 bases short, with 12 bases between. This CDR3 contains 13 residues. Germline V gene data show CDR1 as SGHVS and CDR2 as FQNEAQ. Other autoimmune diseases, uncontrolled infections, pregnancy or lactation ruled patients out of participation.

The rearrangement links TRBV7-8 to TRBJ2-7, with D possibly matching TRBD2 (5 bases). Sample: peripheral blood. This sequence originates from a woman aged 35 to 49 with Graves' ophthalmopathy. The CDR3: CASSTATGYEQYF. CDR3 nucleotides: TGTGCCAGCAGCACTGCGACGGGATACGAGCAGTACTTC.